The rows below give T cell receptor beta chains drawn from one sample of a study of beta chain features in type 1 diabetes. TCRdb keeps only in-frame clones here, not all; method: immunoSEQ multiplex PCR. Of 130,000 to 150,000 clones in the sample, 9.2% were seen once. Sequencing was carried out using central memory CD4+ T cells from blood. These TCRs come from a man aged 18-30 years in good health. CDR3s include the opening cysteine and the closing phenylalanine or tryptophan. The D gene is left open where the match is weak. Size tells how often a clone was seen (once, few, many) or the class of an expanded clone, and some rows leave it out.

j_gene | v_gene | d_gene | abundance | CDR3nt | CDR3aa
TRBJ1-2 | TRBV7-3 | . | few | TGTGCCAGCAGCTCATTCAGGGTTGAGATGGGCTACACCTTC | CASSSFRVEMGYTF
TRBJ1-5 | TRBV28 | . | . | TGTGCCAGCAGTACAGGGCTCAATCAGCCCCAGCATTTT | CASSTGLNQPQHF
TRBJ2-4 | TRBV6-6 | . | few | TGTGCCAGCAGCCTAGACTCAGCCAAAAACATTCAGTACTTC | CASSLDSAKNIQYF
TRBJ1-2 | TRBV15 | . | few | TGTGCCACCAGCAGAGATGTTGGGCATGGCTACACCTTC | CATSRDVGHGYTF
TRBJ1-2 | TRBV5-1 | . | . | TGCGCCAGCAGCGCAGATCAGGGTAACTATGGCTACACCTTC | CASSADQGNYGYTF
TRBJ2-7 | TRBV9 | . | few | TGTGCCAGCAGCGTAAGCCTAGGTTGGCACTACGAGCAGTACTTC | CASSVSLGWHYEQYF
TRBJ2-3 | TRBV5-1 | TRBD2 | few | TGCGCCAGCACGTCACTAGCGGGGGGGCCAGATACGCAGTATTTT | CASTSLAGGPDTQYF
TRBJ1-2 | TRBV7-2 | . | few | TGTGCCAGCAGCTCAGCGGGGCCTCTCGACTATGGCTACACCTTC | CASSSAGPLDYGYTF
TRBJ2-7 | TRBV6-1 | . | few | TGTGCCAGCAACTACTACGAGCAGTACTTC | CASNYYEQYF
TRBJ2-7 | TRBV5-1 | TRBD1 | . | TGCGCCACTGGGACAGGGGAGAGCTACGAGCAGTACTTC | CATGTGESYEQYF
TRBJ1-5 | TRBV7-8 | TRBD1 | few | TGTGCCAGCAGCTGGGACAGGGGGAACCAGCCCCAGCATTTT | CASSWDRGNQPQHF
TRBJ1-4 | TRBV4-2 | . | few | TGTGCCAGCAGCCAGATTTTACAGGGACCTAATGAAAAACTGTTTTTT | CASSQILQGPNEKLFF
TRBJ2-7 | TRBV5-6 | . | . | TGTGCCAGCAGCTTGGGTTTAGAATTTTACGAGCAGTACTTC | CASSLGLEFYEQYF
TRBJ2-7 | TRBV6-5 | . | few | TGTGCCAGCAGTTCCGGACGATCGGGACTCTTGGAAGAGCAGTACTTC | CASSSGRSGLLEEQYF
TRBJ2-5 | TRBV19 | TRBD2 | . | TGTGCCAGTAGTACCAGACTAGCCCCCGAGACCCAGTACTTC | CASSTRLAPETQYF
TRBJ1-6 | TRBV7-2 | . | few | TGTGCCAGCAGCCTACAGGGAAGGAATTCACCCCTCCACTTT | CASSLQGRNSPLHF